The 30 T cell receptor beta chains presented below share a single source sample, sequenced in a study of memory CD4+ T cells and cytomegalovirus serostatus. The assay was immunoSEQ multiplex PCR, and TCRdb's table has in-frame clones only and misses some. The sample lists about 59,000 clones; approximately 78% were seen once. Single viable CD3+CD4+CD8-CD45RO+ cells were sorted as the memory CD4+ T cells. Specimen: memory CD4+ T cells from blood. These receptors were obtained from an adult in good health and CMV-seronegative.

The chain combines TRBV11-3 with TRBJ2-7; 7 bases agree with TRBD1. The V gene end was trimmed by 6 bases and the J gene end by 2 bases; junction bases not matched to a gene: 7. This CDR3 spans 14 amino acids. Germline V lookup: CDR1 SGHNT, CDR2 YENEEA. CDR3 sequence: CASRSRDRPYEQYF. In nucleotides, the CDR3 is TGTGCCAGCAGGTCCCGGGACAGACCCTACGAGCAGTACTTC.

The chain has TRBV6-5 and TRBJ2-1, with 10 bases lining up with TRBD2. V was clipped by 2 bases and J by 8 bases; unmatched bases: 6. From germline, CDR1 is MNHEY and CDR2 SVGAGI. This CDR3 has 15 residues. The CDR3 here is CASSYLSGRLHEQFF. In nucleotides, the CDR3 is TGTGCCAGCAGTTACCTTAGCGGGAGGCTCCATGAGCAGTTCTTC.

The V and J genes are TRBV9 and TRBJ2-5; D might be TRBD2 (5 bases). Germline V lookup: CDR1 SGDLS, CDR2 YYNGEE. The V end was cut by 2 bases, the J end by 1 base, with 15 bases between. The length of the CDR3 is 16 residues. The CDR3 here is CASSVWSGDLQETQYF. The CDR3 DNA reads TGTGCCAGCAGCGTTTGGAGCGGAGATCTCCAAGAGACCCAGTACTTC.

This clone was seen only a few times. The CDR3 sequence: CSVVVGILEAFF. The CDR3 DNA reads TGCAGCGTTGTGGTCGGGATCTTGGAAGCTTTCTTT. V usage is TRBV29-1 and J usage is TRBJ1-1; D remains unclear. The CDR3 is 12 amino acids. Trimming took 4 bases from V and 8 from J, leaving 14 bases between them. Germline V gene data show CDR1 as SQVTM and CDR2 as ANQGSEA. Filled out from reference TRBV29-1 and TRBJ1-1, the complete variable domain reads SAVISQKPSRDICQRGTSLTIQCQVDSQVTMMFWYRQQPGQSLTLIATANQGSEATYESGFVIDKFPISRPNLTFSTLTVSNMSPEDSSIYLCSVVVGILEAFFGQGTRLTVV.

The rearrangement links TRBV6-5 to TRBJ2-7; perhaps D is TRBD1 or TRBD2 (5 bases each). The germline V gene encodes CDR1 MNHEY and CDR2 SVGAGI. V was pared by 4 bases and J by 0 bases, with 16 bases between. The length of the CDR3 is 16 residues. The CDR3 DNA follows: TGTGCCAGCAGTTTTGGGACCCGGGGCAGCTCCTACGAGCAGTACTTC. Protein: CASSFGTRGSSYEQYF.

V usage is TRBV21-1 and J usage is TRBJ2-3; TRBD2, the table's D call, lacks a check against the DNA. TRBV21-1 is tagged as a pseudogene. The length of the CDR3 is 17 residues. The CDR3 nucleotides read TGTGCCAGCAGCAAAGAGGTAGTAACTCGGAGGATTGATACGCAGTATTTT. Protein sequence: CASSKEVVTRRIDTQYF.

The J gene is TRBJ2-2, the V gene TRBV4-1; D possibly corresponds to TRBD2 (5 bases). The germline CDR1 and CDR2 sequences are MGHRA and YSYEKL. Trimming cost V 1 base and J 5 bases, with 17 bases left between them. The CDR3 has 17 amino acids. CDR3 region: CASSQGGLVRNTGELFF. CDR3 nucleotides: TGCGCCAGCAGCCAAGGCGGGCTAGTAAGGAATACCGGGGAGCTGTTTTTT.

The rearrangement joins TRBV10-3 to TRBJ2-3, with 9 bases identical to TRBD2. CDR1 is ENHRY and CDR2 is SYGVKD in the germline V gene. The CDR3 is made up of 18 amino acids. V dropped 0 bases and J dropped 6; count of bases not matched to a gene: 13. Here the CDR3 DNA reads TGTGCCATCAGTGAGTCGAGTGCTAGCGGGACGAGTAGGGATACGCAGTATTTT. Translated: CAISESSASGTSRDTQYF.

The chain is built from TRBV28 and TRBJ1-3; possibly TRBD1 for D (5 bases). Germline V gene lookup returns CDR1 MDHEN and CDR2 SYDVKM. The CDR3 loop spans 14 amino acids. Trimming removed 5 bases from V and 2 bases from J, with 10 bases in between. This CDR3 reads CASSPMTAGNTIYF. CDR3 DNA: TGTGCCAGCAGTCCGATGACAGCTGGAAACACCATATATTTT.

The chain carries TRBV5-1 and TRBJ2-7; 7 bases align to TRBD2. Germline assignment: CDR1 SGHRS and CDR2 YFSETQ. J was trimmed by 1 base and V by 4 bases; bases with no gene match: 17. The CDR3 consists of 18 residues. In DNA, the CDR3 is TGCGCCAGCAGCCCACTGGGAGGCGGGAGAGGAGGGTCCTACGAGCAGTACTTC. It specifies CASSPLGGGRGGSYEQYF.

DNA of the CDR3: TGTGCCAGCAGCCCCGGGACAGGGGGCGCCTATTTCTTT. Protein product: CASSPGTGGAYFF. This chain uses TRBV9 with TRBJ1-1, with 12 positions matching TRBD1. Germline lookup yields CDR1 SGDLS and CDR2 YYNGEE. The CDR3 is 13 residues long. The V and J ends lost 4 bases and 13 bases, in that order; junction bases with no gene match: 8.

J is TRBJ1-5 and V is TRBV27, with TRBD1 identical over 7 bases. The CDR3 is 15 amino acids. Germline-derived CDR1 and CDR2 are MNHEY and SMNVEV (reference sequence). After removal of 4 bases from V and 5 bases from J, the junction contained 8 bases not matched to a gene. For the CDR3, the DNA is TGTGCCAGCAGTTCCTACAGGGGTAGGGATCAGCCCCAGCATTTT. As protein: CASSSYRGRDQPQHF.

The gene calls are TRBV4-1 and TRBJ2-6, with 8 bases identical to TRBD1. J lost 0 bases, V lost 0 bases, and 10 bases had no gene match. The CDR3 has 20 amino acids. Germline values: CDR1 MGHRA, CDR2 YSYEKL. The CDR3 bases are TGCGCCAGCAGCCAAGATCGAGGGGACAGGTCCCTCTCTGGGGCCAACGTCCTGACTTTC. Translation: CASSQDRGDRSLSGANVLTF.

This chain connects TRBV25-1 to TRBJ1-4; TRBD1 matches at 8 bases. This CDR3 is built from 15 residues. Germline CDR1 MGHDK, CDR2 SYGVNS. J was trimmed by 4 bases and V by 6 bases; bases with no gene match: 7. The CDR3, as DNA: TGTGCCAGCAGATCCCAGGGGGCTTATAATGAAAAACTGTTTTTT. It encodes CASRSQGAYNEKLFF.

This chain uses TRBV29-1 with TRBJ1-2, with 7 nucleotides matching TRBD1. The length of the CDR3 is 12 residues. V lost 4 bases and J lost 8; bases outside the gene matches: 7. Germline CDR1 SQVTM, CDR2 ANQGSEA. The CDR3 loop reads CSVGPGGEGYTF. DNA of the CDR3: TGCAGCGTTGGACCAGGGGGGGAAGGCTACACCTTC. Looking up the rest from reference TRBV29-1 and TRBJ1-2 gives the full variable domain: SAVISQKPSRDICQRGTSLTIQCQVDSQVTMMFWYRQQPGQSLTLIATANQGSEATYESGFVIDKFPISRPNLTFSTLTVSNMSPEDSSIYLCSVGPGGEGYTFGSGTRLTVV.

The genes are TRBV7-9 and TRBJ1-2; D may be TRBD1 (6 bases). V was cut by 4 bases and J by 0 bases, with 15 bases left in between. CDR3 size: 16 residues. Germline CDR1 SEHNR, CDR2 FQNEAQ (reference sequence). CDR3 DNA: TGTGCCAGCAGCTCCGTACGGACAGTGGCTAACTATGGCTACACCTTC. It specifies CASSSVRTVANYGYTF.

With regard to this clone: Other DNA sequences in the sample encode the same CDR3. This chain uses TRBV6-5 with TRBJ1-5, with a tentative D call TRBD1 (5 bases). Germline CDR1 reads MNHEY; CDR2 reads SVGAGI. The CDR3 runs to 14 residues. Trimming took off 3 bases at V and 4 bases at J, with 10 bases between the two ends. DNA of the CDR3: TGTGCCAGCAGTTATTCGGGGGGAAATCAGCCCCAGCATTTT. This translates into CASSYSGGNQPQHF.

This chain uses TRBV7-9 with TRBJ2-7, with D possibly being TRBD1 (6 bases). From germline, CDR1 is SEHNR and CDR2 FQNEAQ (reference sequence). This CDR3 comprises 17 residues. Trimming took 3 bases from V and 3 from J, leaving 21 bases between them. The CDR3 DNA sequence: TGTGCCAGCAGCTTCTCCCCTTTTGAGGGGGTGGTCTACGAGCAGTACTTC. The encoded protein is CASSFSPFEGVVYEQYF.

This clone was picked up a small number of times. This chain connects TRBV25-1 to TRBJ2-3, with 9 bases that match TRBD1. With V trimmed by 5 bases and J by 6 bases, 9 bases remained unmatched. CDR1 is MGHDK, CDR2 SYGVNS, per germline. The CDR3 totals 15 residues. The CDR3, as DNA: TGTGCCAGCAGTAAAACAGGGGGCAGCGCGGATACGCAGTATTTT. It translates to CASSKTGGSADTQYF.

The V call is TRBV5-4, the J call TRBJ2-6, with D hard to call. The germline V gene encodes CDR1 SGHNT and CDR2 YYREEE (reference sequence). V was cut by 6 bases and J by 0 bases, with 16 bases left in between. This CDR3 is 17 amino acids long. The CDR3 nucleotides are TGTGCCAGCACCCGCGGCCAGGTTGACTCTGGGGCCAACGTCCTGACTTTC. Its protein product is CASTRGQVDSGANVLTF.

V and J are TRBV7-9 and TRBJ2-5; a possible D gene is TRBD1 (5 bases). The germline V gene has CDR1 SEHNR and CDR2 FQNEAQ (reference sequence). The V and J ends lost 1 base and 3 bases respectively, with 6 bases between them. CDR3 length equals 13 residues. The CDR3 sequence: CASSLGQKETQYF. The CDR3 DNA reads TGTGCCAGCAGCTTAGGACAGAAAGAGACCCAGTACTTC.

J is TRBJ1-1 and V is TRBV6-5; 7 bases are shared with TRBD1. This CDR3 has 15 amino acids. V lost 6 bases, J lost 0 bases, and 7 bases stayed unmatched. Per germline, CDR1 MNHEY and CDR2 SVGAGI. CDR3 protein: CASSRRDRMNTEAFF. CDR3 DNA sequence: TGTGCCAGCAGCCGCCGGGACAGAATGAACACTGAAGCTTTCTTT.

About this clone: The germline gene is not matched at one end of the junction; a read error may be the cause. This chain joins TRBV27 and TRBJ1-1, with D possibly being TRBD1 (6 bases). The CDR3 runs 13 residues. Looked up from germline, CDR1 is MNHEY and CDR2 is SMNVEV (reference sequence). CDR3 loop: CASTLTGGGKPLF. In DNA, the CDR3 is TGTGCCAGCACTTTGACAGGCGGCGGAAAACCCCTCTTT.

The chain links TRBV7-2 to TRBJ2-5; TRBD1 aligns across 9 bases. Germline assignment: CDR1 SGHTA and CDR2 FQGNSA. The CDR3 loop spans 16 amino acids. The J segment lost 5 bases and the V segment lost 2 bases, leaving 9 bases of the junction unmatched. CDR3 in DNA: TGTGCCAGCAGCTTAAAATTACAGGGGGCAGGGGAGACCCAGTACTTC. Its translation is CASSLKLQGAGETQYF.

DNA of the CDR3: TGTGCCAGCAGCCCCACCCTTGGCGGGCAGTACAATGAGCAGTTCTTC. Its translation is CASSPTLGGQYNEQFF. The J gene is TRBJ2-1, the V gene TRBV7-3; tentative D call: TRBD2 (5 bases). Trimming pared 5 bases from V and 4 bases from J, leaving 18 bases between. The germline gives CDR1 SGHTA, CDR2 FQGTGA. The CDR3 loop spans 16 amino acids.

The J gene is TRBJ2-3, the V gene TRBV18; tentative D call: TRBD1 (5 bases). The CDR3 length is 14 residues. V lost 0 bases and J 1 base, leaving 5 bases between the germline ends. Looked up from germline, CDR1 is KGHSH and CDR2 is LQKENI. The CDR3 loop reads CASSPPGGTDTQYF. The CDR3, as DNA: TGTGCCAGCTCACCACCAGGGGGCACAGATACGCAGTATTTT.

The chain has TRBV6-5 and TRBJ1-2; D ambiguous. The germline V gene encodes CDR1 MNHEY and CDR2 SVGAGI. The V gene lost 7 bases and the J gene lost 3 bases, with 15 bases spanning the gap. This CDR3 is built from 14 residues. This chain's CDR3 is CASKTYHRDYGYTF. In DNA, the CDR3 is TGTGCCAGCAAGACTTACCATAGGGACTATGGCTACACCTTC.

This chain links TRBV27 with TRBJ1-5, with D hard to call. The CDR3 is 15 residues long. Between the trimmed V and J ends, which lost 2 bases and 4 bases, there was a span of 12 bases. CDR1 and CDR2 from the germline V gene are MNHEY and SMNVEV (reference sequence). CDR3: CASSLDYMGNQPQHF. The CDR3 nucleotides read TGTGCCAGCAGTTTAGATTATATGGGTAATCAGCCCCAGCATTTT.

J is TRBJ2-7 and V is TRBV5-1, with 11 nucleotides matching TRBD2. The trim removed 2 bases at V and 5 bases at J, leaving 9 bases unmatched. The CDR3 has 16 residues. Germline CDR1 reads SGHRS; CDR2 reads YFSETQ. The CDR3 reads CASSFPSGRPRDEQYF. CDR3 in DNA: TGCGCCAGCAGCTTCCCTAGCGGGAGGCCGAGGGACGAGCAGTACTTC. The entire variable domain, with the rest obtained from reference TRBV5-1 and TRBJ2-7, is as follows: KAGVTQTPRYLIKTRGQQVTLSCSPISGHRSVSWYQQTPGQGLQFLFEYFSETQRNKGNFPGRFSGRQFSNSRSEMNVSTLELGDSALYLCASSFPSGRPRDEQYFGPGTRLTVT.

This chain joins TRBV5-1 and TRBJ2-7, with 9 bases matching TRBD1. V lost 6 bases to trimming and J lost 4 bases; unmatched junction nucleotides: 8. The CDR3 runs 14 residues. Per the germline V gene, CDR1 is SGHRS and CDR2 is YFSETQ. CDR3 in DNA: TGCGCCAGCACTGCTGGGACAGGGCCTTACGAGCAGTACTTC. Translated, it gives CASTAGTGPYEQYF.